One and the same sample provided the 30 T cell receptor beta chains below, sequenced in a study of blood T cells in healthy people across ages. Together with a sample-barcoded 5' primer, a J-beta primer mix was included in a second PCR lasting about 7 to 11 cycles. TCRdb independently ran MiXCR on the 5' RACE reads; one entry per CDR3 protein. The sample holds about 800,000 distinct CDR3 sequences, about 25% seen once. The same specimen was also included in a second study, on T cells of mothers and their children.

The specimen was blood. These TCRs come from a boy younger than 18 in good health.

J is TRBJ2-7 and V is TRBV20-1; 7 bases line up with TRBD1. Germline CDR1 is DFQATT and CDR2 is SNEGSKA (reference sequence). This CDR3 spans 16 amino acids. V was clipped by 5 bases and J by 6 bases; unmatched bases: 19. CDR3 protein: CSAGAAFTDRLGEQYF. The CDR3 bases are TGCAGTGCTGGGGCAGCCTTCACGGACAGGCTGGGCGAGCAGTACTTC.

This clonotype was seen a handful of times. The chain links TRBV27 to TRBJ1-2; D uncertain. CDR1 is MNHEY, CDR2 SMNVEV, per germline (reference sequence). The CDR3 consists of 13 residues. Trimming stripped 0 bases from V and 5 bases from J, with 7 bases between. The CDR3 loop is CASSLSHEYGYTF. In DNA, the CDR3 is TGTGCCAGCAGTTTATCGCATGAATATGGCTACACCTTC.

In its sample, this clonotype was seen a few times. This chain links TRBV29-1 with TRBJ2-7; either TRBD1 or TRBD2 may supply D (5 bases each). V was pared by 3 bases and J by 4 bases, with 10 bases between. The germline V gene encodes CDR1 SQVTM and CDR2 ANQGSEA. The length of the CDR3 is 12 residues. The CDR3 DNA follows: TGCAGCGTTGATTGGGGCGGGTACGAGCAGTACTTC. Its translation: CSVDWGGYEQYF.

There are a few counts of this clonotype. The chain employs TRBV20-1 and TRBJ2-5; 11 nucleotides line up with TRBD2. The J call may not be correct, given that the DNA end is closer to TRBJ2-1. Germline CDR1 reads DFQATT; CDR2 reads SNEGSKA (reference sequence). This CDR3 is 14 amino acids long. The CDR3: CSAGGTSGHNEQFF. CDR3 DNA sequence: TGCAGTGCTGGCGGGACTAGCGGACACAATGAGCAGTTCTTC.

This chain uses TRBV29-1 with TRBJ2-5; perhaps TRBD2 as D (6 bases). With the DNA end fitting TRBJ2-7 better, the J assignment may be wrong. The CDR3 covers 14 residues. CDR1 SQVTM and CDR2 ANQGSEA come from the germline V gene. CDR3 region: CSVEDSSADYEQYF. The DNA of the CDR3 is TGCAGCGTTGAAGATTCTAGCGCTGACTACGAGCAGTACTTC.

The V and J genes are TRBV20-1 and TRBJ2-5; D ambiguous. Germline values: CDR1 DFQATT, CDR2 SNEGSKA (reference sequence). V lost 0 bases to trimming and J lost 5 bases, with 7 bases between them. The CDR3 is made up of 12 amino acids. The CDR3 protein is CSAREVSETQYF. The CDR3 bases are TGCAGTGCTAGAGAGGTTTCGGAGACCCAGTACTTC.

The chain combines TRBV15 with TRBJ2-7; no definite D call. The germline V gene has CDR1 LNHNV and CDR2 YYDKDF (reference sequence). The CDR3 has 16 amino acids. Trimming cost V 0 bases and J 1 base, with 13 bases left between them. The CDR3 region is CATSREDGSESYEQYF. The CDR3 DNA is TGTGCCACCAGCAGAGAGGATGGCAGCGAATCCTACGAGCAGTACTTC.

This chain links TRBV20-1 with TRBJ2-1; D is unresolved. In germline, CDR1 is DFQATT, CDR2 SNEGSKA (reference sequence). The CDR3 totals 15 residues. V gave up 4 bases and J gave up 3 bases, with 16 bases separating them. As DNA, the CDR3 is TGCAGTGCTATAGGAGCTGGGCCTTTCTACAATGAGCAGTTCTTC. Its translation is CSAIGAGPFYNEQFF.

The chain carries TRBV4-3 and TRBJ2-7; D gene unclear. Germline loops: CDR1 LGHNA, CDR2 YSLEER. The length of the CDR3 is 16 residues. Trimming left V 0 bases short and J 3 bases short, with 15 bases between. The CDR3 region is CASSQEWQTGGYEQYF. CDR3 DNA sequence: TGCGCCAGCAGCCAAGAATGGCAGACGGGCGGCTACGAGCAGTACTTC.

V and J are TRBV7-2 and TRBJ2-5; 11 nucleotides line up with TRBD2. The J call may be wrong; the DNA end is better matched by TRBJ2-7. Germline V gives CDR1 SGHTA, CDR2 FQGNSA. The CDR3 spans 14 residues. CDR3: CASSSGLAVNEQYF. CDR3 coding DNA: TGTGCCAGCAGCTCGGGACTAGCGGTCAACGAGCAGTACTTC.

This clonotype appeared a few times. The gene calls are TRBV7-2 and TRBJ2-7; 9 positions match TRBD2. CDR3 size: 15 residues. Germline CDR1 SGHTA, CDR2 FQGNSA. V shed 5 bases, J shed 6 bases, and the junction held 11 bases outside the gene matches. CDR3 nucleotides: TGTGCCAGCAGCCTATATATAGCGGGGGAAGGCGAGCAGTACTTC. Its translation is CASSLYIAGEGEQYF.

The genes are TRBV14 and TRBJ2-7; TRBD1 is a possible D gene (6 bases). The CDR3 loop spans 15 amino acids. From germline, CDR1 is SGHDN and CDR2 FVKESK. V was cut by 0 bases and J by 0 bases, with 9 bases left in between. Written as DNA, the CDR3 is TGTGCCAGCAGCCAAGAAAGGACAGCCTCCTACGAGCAGTACTTC. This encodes CASSQERTASYEQYF.

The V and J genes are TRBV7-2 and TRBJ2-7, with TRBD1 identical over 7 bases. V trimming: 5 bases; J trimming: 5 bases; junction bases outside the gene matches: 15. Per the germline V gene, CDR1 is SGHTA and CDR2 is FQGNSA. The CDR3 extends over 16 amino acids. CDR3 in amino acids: CASSPVVMTGFHEQYF. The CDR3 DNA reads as TGTGCCAGCAGCCCTGTTGTGATGACAGGGTTCCACGAGCAGTACTTC.

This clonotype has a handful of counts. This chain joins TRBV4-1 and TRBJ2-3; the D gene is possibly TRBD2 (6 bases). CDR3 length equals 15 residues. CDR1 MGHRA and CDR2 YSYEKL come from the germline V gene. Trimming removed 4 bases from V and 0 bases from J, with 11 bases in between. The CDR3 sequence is CASSPGAGSTDTQYF. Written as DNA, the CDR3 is TGCGCCAGCAGCCCTGGGGCGGGAAGCACAGATACGCAGTATTTT.

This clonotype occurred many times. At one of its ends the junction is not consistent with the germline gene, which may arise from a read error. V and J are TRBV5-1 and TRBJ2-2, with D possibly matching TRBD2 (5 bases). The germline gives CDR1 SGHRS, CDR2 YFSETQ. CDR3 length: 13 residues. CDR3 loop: CASSLEGTGELFF. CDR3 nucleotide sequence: TGTGCCAGCAGCTTAGAGGGCACCGGGGAGCTGTTTTTT.

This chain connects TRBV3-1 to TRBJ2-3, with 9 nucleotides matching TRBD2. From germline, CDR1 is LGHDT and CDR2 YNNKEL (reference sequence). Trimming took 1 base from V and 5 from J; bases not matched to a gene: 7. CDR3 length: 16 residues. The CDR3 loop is CASSQVSRGGVDTQYF. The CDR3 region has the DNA TGTGCCAGCAGCCAAGTTTCGCGGGGGGGCGTAGATACGCAGTATTTT.

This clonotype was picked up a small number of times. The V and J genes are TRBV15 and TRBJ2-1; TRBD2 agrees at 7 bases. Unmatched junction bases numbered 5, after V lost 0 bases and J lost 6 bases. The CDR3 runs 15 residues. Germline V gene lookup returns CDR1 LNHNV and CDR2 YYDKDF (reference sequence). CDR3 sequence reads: CATSRDLGGSNEQFF. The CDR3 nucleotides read TGTGCCACCAGCAGAGATTTGGGAGGGTCCAATGAGCAGTTCTTC.

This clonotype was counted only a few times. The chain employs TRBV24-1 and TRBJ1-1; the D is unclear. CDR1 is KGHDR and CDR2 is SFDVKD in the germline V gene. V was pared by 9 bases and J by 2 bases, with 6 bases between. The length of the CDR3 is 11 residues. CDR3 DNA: TGTGCCACCCTACCAAACACTGAAGCTTTCTTT. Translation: CATLPNTEAFF.

CDR3 region: CSADAGRHTEAFF. CDR3 sequence (DNA): TGCAGCGCGGACGCGGGGCGCCATACTGAAGCTTTCTTT. This rearrangement joins TRBV29-1 to TRBJ1-1; TRBD1 is a possible D gene (5 bases). The germline CDR1 and CDR2 sequences are SQVTM and ANQGSEA. The CDR3 has 13 amino acids. With 7 bases removed from V and 5 bases from J, the gap between germline ends came to 17 bases.

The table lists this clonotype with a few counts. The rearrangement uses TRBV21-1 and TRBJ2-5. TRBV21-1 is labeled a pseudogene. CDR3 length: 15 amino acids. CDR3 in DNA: TGTGCCAGCAGCAACGAGTACAGACCTCAAGAGACCCAGTACTTC. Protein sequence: CASSNEYRPQETQYF.

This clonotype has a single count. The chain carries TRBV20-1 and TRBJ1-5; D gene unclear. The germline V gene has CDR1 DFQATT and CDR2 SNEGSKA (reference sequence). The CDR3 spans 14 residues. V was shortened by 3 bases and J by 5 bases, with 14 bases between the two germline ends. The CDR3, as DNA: TGCAGTGCTAGCGACCTACTAGCCGATCAGCCCCAGCATTTT. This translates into CSASDLLADQPQHF.

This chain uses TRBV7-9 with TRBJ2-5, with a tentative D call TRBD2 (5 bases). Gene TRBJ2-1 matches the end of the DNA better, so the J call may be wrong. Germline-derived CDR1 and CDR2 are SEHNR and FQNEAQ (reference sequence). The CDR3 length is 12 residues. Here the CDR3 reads CASSPIVAEQFF. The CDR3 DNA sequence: TGTGCCAGCAGTCCAATCGTAGCGGAGCAGTTCTTC.

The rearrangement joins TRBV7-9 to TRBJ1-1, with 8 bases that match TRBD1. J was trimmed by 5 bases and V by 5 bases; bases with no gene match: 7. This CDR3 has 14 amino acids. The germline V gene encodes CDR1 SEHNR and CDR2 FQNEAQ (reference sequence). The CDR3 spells CASSQGQGGTEAFF. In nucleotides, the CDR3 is TGTGCCAGCAGCCAAGGACAGGGCGGGACTGAAGCTTTCTTT.

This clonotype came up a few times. This chain's CDR3 is CASSLGQNPYEQYF. DNA for the CDR3: TGTGCCAGCAGTTTAGGACAGAACCCCTACGAGCAGTACTTC. The gene calls are TRBV27 and TRBJ2-5, with D possibly TRBD1 on 6 matching bases. With the DNA end fitting TRBJ2-7 better, the J assignment may be wrong. The CDR3 runs 14 residues. Germline CDR1 and CDR2: MNHEY and SMNVEV (reference sequence).

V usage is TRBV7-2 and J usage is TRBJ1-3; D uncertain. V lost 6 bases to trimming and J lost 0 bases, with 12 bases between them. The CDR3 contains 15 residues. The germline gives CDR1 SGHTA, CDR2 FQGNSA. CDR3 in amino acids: CASRRLRDSGNTIYF. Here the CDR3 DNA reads TGTGCCAGCAGGCGACTTCGGGACTCTGGAAACACCATATATTTT.

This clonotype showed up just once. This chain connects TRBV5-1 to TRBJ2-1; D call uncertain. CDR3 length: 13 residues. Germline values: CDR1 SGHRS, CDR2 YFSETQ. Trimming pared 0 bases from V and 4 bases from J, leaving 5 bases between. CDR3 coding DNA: TGCGCCAGCAGCTTGGAGACTTACAATGAGCAGTTCTTC. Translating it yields CASSLETYNEQFF. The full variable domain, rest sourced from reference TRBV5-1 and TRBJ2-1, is KAGVTQTPRYLIKTRGQQVTLSCSPISGHRSVSWYQQTPGQGLQFLFEYFSETQRNKGNFPGRFSGRQFSNSRSEMNVSTLELGDSALYLCASSLETYNEQFFGPGTRLTVL.

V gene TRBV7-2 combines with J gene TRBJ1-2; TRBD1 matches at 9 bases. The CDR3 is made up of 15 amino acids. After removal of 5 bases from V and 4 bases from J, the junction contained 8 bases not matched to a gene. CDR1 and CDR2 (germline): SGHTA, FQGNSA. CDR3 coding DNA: TGTGCCAGCAGCCCTTTCGGGGACAGGGTCTATGGCTACACCTTC. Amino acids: CASSPFGDRVYGYTF.

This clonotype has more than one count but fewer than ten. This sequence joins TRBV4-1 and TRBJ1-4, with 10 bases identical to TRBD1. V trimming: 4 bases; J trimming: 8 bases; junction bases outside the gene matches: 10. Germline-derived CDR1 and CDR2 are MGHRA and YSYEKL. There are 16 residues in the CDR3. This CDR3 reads CASSLTPGQGFEKLFF. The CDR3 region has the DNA TGCGCCAGCAGCCTGACCCCGGGACAGGGGTTCGAAAAACTGTTTTTT.

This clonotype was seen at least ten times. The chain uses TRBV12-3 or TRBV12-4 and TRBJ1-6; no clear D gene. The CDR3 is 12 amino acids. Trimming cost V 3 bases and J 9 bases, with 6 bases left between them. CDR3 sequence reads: CASSFEASPLHF. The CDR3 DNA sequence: TGTGCCAGCAGTTTTGAGGCTTCACCCCTCCACTTT.

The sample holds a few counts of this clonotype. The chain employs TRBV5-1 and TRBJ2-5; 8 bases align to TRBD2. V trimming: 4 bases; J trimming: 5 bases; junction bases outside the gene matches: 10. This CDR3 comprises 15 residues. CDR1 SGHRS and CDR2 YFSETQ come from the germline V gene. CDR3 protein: CASSAGVAGLETQYF. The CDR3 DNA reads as TGCGCCAGCAGCGCCGGGGTAGCGGGGCTCGAGACCCAGTACTTC.